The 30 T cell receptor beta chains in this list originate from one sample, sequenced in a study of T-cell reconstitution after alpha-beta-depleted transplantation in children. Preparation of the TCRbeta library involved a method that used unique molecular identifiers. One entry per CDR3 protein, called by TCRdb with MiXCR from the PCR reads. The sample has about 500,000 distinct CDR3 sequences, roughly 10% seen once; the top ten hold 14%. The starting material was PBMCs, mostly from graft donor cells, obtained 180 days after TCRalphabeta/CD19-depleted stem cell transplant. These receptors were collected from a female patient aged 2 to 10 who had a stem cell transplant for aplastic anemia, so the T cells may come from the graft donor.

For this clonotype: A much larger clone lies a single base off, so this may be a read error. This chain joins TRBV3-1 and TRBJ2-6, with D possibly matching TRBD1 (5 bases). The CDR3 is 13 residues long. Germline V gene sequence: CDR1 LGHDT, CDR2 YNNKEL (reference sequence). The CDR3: CASRPSGANGLTF. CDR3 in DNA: TGTGCCAGCAGGCCCTCTGGGGCCAACGGCCTGACTTTC.

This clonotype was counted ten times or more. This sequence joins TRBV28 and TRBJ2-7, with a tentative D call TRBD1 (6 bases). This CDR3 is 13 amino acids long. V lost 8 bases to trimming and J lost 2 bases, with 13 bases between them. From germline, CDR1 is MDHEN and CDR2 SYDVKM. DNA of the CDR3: TGTGCCAGCCACAGGGCTGTTCCCTACGAGCAGTACTTC. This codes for CASHRAVPYEQYF. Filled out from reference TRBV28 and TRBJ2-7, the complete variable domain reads DVKVTQSSRYLVKRTGEKVFLECVQDMDHENMFWYRQDPGLGLRLIYFSYDVKMKEKGDIPEGYSVSREKKERFSLILESASTNQTSMYLCASHRAVPYEQYFGPGTRLTVT.

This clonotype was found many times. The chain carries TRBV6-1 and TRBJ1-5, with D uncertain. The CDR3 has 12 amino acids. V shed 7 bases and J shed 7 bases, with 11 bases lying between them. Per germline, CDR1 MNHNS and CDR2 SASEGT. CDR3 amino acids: CASNGVGQPQHF. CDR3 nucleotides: TGTGCCAGCAATGGGGTGGGACAGCCCCAGCATTTT.

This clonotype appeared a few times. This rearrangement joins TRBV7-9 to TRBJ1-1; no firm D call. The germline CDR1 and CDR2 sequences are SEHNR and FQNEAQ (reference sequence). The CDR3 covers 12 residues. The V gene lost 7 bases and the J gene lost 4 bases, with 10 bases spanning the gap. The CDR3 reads CASNRAVTEAFF. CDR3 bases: TGTGCCAGCAACCGAGCGGTCACTGAAGCTTTCTTT.

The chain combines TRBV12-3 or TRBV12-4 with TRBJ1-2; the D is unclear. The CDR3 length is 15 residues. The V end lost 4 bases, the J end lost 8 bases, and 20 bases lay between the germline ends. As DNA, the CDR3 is TGTGCCAGCAGTTCCCACAGCCTACCTACCTTGGGCTACACCTTC. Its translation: CASSSHSLPTLGYTF.

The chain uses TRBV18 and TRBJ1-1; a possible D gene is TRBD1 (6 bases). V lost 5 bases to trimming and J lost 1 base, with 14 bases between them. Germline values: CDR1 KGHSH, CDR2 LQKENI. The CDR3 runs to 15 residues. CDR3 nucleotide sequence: TGTGCCAGCTCAGGCCCCGGACAGCCGAACACTGAAGCTTTCTTT. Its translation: CASSGPGQPNTEAFF.

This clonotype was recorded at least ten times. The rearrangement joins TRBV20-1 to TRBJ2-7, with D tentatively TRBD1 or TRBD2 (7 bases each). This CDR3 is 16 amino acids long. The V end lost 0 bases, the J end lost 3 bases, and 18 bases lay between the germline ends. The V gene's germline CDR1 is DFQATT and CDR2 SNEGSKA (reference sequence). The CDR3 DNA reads TGCAGTGCTAGAGATAAGCGGGACAGTTCTAACTACGAGCAGTACTTC. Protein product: CSARDKRDSSNYEQYF.

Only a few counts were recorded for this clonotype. The DNA for the CDR3 is TGCAGTGCCTCCCGGGCGAGGTTGTCCTACAATGAGCAGTTCTTC. This encodes CSASRARLSYNEQFF. The genes are TRBV20-1 and TRBJ2-1; the D is unclear. The germline V gene has CDR1 DFQATT and CDR2 SNEGSKA (reference sequence). The CDR3 has 15 residues. V was pared by 6 bases and J by 1 base, with 16 bases between.

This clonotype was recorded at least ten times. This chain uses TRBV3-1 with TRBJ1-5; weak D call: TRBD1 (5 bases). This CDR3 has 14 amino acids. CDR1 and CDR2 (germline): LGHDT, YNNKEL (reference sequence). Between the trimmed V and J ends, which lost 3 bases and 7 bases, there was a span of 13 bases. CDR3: CASSQSTGSQPQHF. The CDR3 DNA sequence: TGTGCCAGCAGCCAGAGCACAGGATCCCAGCCCCAGCATTTT.

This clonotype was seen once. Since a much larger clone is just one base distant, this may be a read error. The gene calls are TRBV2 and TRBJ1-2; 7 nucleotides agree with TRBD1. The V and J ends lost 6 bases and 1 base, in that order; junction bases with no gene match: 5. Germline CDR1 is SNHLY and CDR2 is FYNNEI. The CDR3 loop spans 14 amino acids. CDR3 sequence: CASRWDSYNYGYTF. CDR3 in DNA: TGTGCCAGCAGGTGGGACAGCTATAACTATGGCTACACCTTC.

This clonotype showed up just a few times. CDR3 bases: TGTGCCACCAGTGCCGGGGGCGGCCTCTCCTACGAGCAGTACGTC. Translated: CATSAGGGLSYEQYV. The chain joins TRBV15 to TRBJ2-7; perhaps D is TRBD1 or TRBD2 (6 bases each). The CDR3 spans 15 residues. Germline values: CDR1 LNHNV, CDR2 YYDKDF (reference sequence). Trimming took off 6 bases at V and 0 bases at J, with 15 bases between the two ends.

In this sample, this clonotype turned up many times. The CDR3 nucleotides are TGTGCCATCAGCGGGGGCCCCGGGACTAGCGCCAATGAGCAGTTCTTC. Protein: CAISGGPGTSANEQFF. The V and J genes are TRBV10-3 and TRBJ2-1; 10 bases fit TRBD2. Germline CDR1 ENHRY, CDR2 SYGVKD. The CDR3 loop spans 16 amino acids. V dropped 6 bases and J dropped 6; count of bases not matched to a gene: 11.

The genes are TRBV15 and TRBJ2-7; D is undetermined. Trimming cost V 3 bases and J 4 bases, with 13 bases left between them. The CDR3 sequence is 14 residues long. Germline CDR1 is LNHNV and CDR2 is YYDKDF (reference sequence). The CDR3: CATSSVSTIYEQYF. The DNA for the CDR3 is TGTGCCACCAGCAGTGTGAGTACGATTTACGAGCAGTACTTC.

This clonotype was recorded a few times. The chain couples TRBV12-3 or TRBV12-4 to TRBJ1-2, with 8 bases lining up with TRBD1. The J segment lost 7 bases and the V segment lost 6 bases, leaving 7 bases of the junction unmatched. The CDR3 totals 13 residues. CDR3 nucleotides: TGTGCCAGCAGCCTCCGGGACAGGCGTGGCTACACCTTC. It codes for CASSLRDRRGYTF.

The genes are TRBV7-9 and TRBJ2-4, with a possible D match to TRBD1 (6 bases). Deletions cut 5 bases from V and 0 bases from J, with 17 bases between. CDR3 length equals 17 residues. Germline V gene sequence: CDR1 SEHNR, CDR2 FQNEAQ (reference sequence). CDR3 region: CASSPHSGVLAKNIQYF. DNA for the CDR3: TGTGCCAGCAGCCCCCACTCAGGGGTCCTAGCCAAAAACATTCAGTACTTC.

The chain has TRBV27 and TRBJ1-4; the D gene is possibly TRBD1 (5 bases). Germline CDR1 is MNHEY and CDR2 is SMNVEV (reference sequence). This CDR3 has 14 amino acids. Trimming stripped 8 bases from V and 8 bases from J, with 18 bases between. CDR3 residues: CASAWGGVGEKLFF. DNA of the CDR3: TGTGCCAGCGCCTGGGGGGGGGTAGGCGAAAAACTGTTTTTT.

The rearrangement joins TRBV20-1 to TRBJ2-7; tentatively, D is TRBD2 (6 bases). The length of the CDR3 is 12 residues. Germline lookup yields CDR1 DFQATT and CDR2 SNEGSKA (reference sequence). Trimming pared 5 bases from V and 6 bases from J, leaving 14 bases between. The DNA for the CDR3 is TGCAGTGCTTCCCCCCTAGCGAGCGAGCAGTACTTC. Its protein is CSASPLASEQYF.

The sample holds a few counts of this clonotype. The CDR3 sequence: CASNQREGEASGGLPGTDTQYF. The CDR3 region has the DNA TGTGCCAGTAACCAGAGGGAGGGCGAAGCTAGCGGAGGCCTGCCTGGCACAGATACGCAGTATTTT. The chain recombines TRBV7-7 with TRBJ2-3; 7 nucleotides agree with TRBD2. The CDR3 sequence is 22 residues long. Germline CDR1 SSHAT, CDR2 FNYEAQ (reference sequence). The V segment lost 9 bases and the J segment 1 base; nucleotides outside the gene matches: 31.

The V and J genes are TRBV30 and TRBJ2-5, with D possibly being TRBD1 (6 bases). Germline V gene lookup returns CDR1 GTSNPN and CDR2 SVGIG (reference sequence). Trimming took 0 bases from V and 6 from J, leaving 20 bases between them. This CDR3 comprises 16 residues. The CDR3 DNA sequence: TGTGCCTGGAGTGTACTTGACAGGCACTACCCAAAGACCCAGTACTTC. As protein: CAWSVLDRHYPKTQYF.

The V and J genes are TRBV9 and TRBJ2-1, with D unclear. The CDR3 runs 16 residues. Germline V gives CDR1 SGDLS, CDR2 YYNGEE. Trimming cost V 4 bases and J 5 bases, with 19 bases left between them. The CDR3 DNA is TGTGCCAGCAGCCCGAGACTGGTTGTTAGGGACAATGAGCAGTTCTTC. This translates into CASSPRLVVRDNEQFF.

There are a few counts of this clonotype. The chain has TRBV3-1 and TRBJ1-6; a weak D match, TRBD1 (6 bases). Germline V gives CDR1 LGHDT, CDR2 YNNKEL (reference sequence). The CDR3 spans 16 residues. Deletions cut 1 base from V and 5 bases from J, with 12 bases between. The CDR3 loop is CASSQGWGLNNSPLHF. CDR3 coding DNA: TGTGCCAGCAGCCAAGGTTGGGGGCTGAATAATTCACCCCTCCACTTT.

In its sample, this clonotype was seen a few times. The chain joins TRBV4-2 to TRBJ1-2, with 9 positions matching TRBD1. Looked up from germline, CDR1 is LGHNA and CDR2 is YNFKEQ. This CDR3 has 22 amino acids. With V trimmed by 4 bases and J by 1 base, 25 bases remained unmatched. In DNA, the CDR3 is TGTGCCAGCAGCCCGCGCCAGCCGGGACAGGGACCTTTACGTCCCCTTAACTATGGCTACACCTTC. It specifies CASSPRQPGQGPLRPLNYGYTF.

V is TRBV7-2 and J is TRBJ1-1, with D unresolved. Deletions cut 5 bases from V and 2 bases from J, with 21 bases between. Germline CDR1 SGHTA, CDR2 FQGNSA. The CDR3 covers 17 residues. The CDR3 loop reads CASSLRAPTPLNTEAFF. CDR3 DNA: TGTGCCAGCAGCCTCCGGGCCCCGACCCCATTAAACACTGAAGCTTTCTTT.

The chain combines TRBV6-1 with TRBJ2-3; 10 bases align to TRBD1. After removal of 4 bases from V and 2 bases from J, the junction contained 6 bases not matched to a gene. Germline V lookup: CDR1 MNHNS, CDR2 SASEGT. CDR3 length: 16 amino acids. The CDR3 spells CASSGPGTGATDTQYF. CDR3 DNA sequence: TGTGCCAGCAGTGGCCCAGGGACAGGGGCCACAGATACGCAGTATTTT.

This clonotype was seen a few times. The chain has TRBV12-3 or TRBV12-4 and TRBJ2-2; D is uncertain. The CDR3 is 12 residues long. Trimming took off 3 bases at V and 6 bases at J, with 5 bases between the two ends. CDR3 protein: CASSFAAGELFF. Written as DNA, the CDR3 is TGTGCCAGCAGTTTCGCGGCCGGGGAGCTGTTTTTT.

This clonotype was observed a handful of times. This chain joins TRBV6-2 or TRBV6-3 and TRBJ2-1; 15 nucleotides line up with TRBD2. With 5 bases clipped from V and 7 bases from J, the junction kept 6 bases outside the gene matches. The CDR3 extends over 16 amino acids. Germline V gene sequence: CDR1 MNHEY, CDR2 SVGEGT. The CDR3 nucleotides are TGTGCCAGCAGTCATGGACTAGCGGGAGGGCTGAATGAGCAGTTCTTC. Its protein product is CASSHGLAGGLNEQFF.

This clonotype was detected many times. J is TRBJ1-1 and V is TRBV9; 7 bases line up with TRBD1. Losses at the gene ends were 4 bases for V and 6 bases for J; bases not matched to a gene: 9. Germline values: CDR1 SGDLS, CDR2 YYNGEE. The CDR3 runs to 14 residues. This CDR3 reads CASSSTGQVSEAFF. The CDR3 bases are TGTGCCAGCAGCTCTACCGGACAGGTTTCTGAAGCTTTCTTT.

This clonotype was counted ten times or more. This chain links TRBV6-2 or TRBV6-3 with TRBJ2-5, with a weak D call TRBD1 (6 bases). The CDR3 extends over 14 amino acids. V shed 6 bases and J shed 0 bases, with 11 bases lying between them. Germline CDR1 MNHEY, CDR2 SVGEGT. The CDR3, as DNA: TGTGCCAGCAGCTTGGGACACCACCAAGAGACCCAGTACTTC. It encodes CASSLGHHQETQYF.

The CDR3 bases are TGTGCCAGCAGTTCCCCGACTATTGGGGCTTATAACACCGGGGAGCTGTTTTTT. Amino acids: CASSSPTIGAYNTGELFF. The chain carries TRBV6-2 or TRBV6-3 and TRBJ2-2; D assignment may be TRBD1 or TRBD2 (5 bases each). Germline lookup yields CDR1 MNHEY and CDR2 SVGEGT. Deletions cut 4 bases from V and 2 bases from J, with 20 bases between. The CDR3 totals 18 residues.

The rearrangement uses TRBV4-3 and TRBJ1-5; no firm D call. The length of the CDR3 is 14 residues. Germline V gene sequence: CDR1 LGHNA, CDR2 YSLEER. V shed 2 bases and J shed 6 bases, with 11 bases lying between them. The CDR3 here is CASSQTTGSQPQHF. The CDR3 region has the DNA TGCGCCAGCAGCCAAACGACCGGGAGTCAGCCCCAGCATTTT.